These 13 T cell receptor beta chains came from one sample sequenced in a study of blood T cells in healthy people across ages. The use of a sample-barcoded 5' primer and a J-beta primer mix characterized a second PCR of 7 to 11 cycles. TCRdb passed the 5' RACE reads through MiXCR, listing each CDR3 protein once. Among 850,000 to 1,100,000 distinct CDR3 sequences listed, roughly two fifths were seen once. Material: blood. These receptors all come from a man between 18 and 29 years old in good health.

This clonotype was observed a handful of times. DNA for the CDR3: TGTGCCAGCAGACCCGGGACTGGGTCGACCCAGTACTTC. Protein: CASRPGTGSTQYF. This chain connects TRBV7-8 to TRBJ2-5; D possibly corresponds to TRBD2 (6 bases). Trimming cost V 6 bases and J 7 bases, with 15 bases left between them. The CDR3 covers 13 residues. Per germline, CDR1 SGHVS and CDR2 FQNEAQ.

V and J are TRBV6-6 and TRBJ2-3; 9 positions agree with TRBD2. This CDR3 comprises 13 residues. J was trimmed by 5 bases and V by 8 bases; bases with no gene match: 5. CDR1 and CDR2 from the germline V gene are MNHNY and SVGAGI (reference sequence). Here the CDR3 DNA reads TGTGCCAGCCGTAGCGGGGGAATAGATACGCAGTATTTT. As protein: CASRSGGIDTQYF.

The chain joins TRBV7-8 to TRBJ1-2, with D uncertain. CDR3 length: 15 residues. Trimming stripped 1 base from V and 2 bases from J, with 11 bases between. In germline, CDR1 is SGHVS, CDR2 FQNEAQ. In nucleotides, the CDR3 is TGTGCCAGCAGCTTAGAAGAGGTTATGAACTATGGCTACACCTTC. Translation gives CASSLEEVMNYGYTF.

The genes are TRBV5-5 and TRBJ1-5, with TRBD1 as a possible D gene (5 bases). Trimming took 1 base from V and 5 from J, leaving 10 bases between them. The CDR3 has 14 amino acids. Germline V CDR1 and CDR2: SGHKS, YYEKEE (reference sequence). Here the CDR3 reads CASSLYDSYQPQHF. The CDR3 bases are TGTGCCAGCAGCTTGTACGACAGTTATCAGCCCCAGCATTTT.

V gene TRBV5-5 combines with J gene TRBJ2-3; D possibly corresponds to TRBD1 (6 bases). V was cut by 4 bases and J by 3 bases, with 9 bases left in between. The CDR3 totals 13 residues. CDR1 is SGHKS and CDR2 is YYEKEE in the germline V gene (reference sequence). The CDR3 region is CASSGGWTDTQYF. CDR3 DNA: TGTGCCAGCAGCGGGGGCTGGACAGATACGCAGTATTTT.

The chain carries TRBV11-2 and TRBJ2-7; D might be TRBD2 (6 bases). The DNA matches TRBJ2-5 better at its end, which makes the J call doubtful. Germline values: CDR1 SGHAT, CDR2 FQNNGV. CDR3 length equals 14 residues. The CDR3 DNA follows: TGTGCCAGCAGCTTGGTGGCGGGGCTAGAGACCCAGTACTTC. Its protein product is CASSLVAGLETQYF.

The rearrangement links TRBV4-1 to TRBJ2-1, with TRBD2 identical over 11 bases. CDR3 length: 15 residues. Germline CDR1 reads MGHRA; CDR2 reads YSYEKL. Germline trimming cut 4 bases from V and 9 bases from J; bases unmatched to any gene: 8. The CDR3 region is CASSPLAGGGGEQFF. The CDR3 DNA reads TGCGCCAGCAGCCCCCTAGCGGGGGGAGGAGGTGAGCAGTTCTTC.

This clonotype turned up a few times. CDR3 sequence (DNA): TGTGCCAGCAGCTTAGGACTAGCGGGTAAAGAGACCCAGTACTTC. It encodes CASSLGLAGKETQYF. V and J are TRBV7-2 and TRBJ2-5; the match to TRBD2 covers 10 bases. This CDR3 contains 15 residues. V lost 1 base, J lost 3 bases, and 2 bases stayed unmatched. Germline V lookup: CDR1 SGHTA, CDR2 FQGNSA.

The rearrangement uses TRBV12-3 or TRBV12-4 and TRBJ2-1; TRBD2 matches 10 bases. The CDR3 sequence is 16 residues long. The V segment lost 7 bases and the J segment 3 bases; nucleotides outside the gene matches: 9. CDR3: CASTQLSGRFYNEQFF. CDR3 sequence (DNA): TGTGCCAGCACCCAACTTAGCGGGAGGTTCTACAATGAGCAGTTCTTC.

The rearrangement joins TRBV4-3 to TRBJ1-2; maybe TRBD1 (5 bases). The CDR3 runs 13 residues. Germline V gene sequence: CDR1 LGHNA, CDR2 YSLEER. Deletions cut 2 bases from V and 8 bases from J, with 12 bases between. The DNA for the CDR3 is TGCGCCAGCAGCCAATACGGGGGGGAAGGCTACACCTTC. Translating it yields CASSQYGGEGYTF.

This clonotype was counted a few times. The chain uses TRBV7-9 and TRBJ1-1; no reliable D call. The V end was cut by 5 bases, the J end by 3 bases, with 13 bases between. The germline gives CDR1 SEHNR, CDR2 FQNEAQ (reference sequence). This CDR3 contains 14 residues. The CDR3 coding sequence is TGTGCCAGCAGCGTAAAGGGTGACGACACTGAAGCTTTCTTT. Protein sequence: CASSVKGDDTEAFF.

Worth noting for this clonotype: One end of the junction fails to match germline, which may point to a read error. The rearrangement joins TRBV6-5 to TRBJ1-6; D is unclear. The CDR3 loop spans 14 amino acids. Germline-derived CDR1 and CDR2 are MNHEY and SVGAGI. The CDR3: CASSLDTNNSPPHF. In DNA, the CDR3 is TGTGCCAGCAGCCTCGACACAAATAATTCACCCCCCCACTTT.

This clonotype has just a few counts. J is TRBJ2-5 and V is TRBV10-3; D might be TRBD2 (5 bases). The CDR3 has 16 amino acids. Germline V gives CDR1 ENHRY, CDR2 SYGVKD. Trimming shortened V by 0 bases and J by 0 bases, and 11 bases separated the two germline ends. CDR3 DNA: TGTGCCATCAGTGAGTCGAAGGGCGGGTACCAAGAGACCCAGTACTTC. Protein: CAISESKGGYQETQYF.